This TCR beta chain was recorded in a study of PD-1 blockade in classical Hodgkin lymphoma. Germline CDR1 and CDR2: MNHNY and SVGAGI (reference sequence). The CDR3 length is 14 residues. Trimming cost V 3 bases and J 0 bases, with 8 bases left between them. The protocol was immunoSEQ multiplex PCR, while the TCRdb copy is restricted to in-frame clones and leaves out a portion. The sample includes approximately 28,000 clones, 70% to 80% of them seen just once. Specified time point: cycle 4 day 1 (C4D1), after more than five weeks of nivolumab. Relapse was seen in all patients after autologous stem cell transplantation, and brentuximab vedotin exposure was variable. Magnetic negative selection was used to purify CD4+ T cells from thawed PBMCs. This clone was detected only a few times.

This sample comprised CD4+ T cells from blood, obtained before the fourth cycle of nivolumab. This receptor was taken from a human donor with classical Hodgkin lymphoma. The chain combines TRBV6-6 with TRBJ1-1; D is unclear. The DNA of the CDR3 is TGTGCCAGCAGTTATATTCGGATGAACACTGAAGCTTTCTTT. Encoded protein: CASSYIRMNTEAFF.